The 19 T cell receptor beta chains presented below share a single source sample, sequenced in a study of molecular identifiers for immune sequencing clone quantification. One entry per CDR3 protein results from TCRdb running MiXCR on the PCR reads. Of 460,000 or so distinct CDR3 sequences listed, roughly a fifth were seen once; the top ten hold about 0.84%. The specimen was naive CD8+ T cells from blood, with Jurkat cell RNA spiked in. The subset is: FACS-sorted CD8+CD4-CCR7+CD45RA+ naive T cells. Receptors originate from a human donor in good health. Some libraries in this study had Jurkat cell RNA spiked in.

With regard to this clonotype: This may be a read error, as it is one base from a much larger clone. The chain carries TRBV28 and TRBJ1-3; D is uncertain. Germline CDR1 and CDR2: MDHEN and SYDVKM. This CDR3 region has 15 residues. The V gene lost 4 bases and the J gene lost 4 bases, with 14 bases spanning the gap. CDR3 sequence reads: CASSSYRGTGNTIYF. DNA of the CDR3: TGTGCCAGCAGTTCATATCGGGGAACCGGAAACACCATATATTTT.

Details on this clonotype: It is likely a read error, because the conserved phenylalanine at the end of the CDR3 is missing. The V call is TRBV5-1, the J call TRBJ1-1; possible D gene TRBD1, 5 bases. V gave up 0 bases and J gave up 4 bases, with 13 bases separating them. The germline gives CDR1 SGHRS, CDR2 YFSETQ. The length of the CDR3 is 15 residues. CDR3: CASSLGGAGITEAFL. CDR3 nucleotide sequence: TGCGCCAGCAGCTTGGGGGGTGCAGGGATCACTGAAGCTTTCCTT.

This clonotype was seen ten or more times. This sequence joins TRBV29-1 and TRBJ2-7; D might be TRBD2 (5 bases). Germline CDR1 is SQVTM and CDR2 is ANQGSEA. Trimming cost V 4 bases and J 7 bases, with 11 bases left between them. The CDR3 length is 11 residues. The CDR3 sequence: CSVGAVAEQYF. CDR3 coding DNA: TGCAGCGTTGGGGCGGTAGCGGAGCAGTACTTC.

This clonotype was seen more than once but under ten times. The chain couples TRBV18 to TRBJ1-1, with TRBD1 matching over 8 bases. Germline CDR1 is KGHSH and CDR2 is LQKENI. V was pared by 5 bases and J by 5 bases, with 10 bases of the junction left unmatched. The CDR3 totals 15 residues. CDR3 coding DNA: TGTGCCAGCTCAGTACCTCCGGGACAGGTAACTGAAGCTTTCTTT. As protein: CASSVPPGQVTEAFF.

This clonotype was seen more than once but under ten times. The V call is TRBV28, the J call TRBJ2-3; D ambiguous. Germline assignment: CDR1 MDHEN and CDR2 SYDVKM. The CDR3 length is 16 residues. The V and J ends lost 1 base and 2 bases respectively, with 13 bases between them. In DNA, the CDR3 is TGTGCCAGCAGTTTATTTCCTAGATCTATCACAGATACGCAGTATTTT. Translated, it gives CASSLFPRSITDTQYF.

The CDR3 nucleotides are TGTGCCAGCAGCCGCAGGGGTTCTGGAAACACCATATATTTT. Its translation is CASSRRGSGNTIYF. The chain is built from TRBV27 and TRBJ1-3, with D perhaps matching TRBD1 (6 bases). Per germline, CDR1 MNHEY and CDR2 SMNVEV (reference sequence). Trimming took off 6 bases at V and 1 base at J, with 10 bases between the two ends. The CDR3 has 14 amino acids.

Notes on this clonotype: Being one base from a much bigger clone, this may be a read error. The rearrangement joins TRBV6-2 or TRBV6-3 to TRBJ1-1; D unclear. V lost 5 bases, J lost 3 bases, and 13 bases lay in between. Per germline, CDR1 MNHEY and CDR2 SVGEGT. This CDR3 spans 14 amino acids. This CDR3 reads CASSQTQGDTEAFF. The CDR3 region has the DNA TGTGCCAGCAGTCAGACCCAAGGAGACACTGAAGCTTTCTTT.

This sequence joins TRBV7-9 and TRBJ1-4; D uncertain. V was clipped by 4 bases and J by 3 bases, with 12 bases between them. CDR1 and CDR2 (germline): SEHNR, FQNEAQ (reference sequence). The CDR3 runs 15 residues. The CDR3 DNA reads as TGTGCCAGCAGCTCGTATTCCGGGCCTAATGAAAAACTGTTTTTT. This translates into CASSSYSGPNEKLFF.

J is TRBJ1-1 and V is TRBV12-3 or TRBV12-4; 7 nucleotides align to TRBD1. The CDR3 length is 16 residues. The ends lost 0 bases at V and 6 bases at J; junction bases unmatched: 10. This chain's CDR3 is CASSLAARQGGAEAFF. The CDR3 nucleotides are TGTGCCAGCAGTTTAGCAGCGCGACAGGGAGGCGCTGAAGCTTTCTTT.

On this clonotype: Given the absence of the conserved phenylalanine or tryptophan at the CDR3 end, a read error is likely. V is TRBV20-1 and J is TRBJ2-7; 11 nucleotides match TRBD1. Germline CDR1 and CDR2: DFQATT and SNEGSKA (reference sequence). The CDR3 extends over 15 amino acids. V was pared by 0 bases and J by 3 bases, with 4 bases of the junction left unmatched. CDR3 DNA: TGCAGTGCTAGAGATTTGGGGACAGGGGGCTACGAGCAGTACCTC. Residues: CSARDLGTGGYEQYL.

In its sample, this clonotype was seen a few times. The chain uses TRBV4-3 and TRBJ1-3; the D is unclear. The V gene's germline CDR1 is LGHNA and CDR2 YSLEER. V was cut by 4 bases and J by 0 bases, with 13 bases left in between. The CDR3 runs to 16 residues. CDR3 sequence: CASSRDRWISGNTIYF. DNA for the CDR3: TGCGCCAGCAGCCGAGATAGGTGGATCTCTGGAAACACCATATATTTT.

Points on this clonotype: This sequence may be a read error, since a much larger clone differs from it by one base. The rearrangement links TRBV5-1 to TRBJ2-3; TRBD1 matches at 8 bases. V lost 4 bases to trimming and J lost 5 bases; unmatched junction nucleotides: 6. CDR1 and CDR2 (germline): SGHRS, YFSETQ. This CDR3 contains 14 residues. The CDR3 DNA follows: TGCGCCAGCAGCCCAGTTGACAGGGGAGATACGCAGTATTTT. Encoded protein: CASSPVDRGDTQYF.

Ten or more counts support this clonotype. The V gene is TRBV2, the J gene TRBJ1-4; D call uncertain. CDR1 and CDR2 (germline): SNHLY, FYNNEI. The CDR3 length is 13 residues. V was shortened by 6 bases and J by 6 bases, with 11 bases between the two germline ends. CDR3 nucleotides: TGTGCCAGCAGGAACGCCCTAGATGAAAAACTGTTTTTT. It codes for CASRNALDEKLFF. The entire variable domain, with the rest obtained from reference TRBV2 and TRBJ1-4, is as follows: EPEVTQTPSHQVTQMGQEVILRCVPISNHLYFYWYRQILGQKVEFLVSFYNNEISEKSEIFDDQFSVERPDGSNFTLKIRSTKLEDSAMYFCASRNALDEKLFFGSGTQLSVL.

A few counts support this clonotype. The V and J genes are TRBV27 and TRBJ2-7; D is undetermined. CDR3 length: 16 residues. The V end was cut by 4 bases, the J end by 4 bases, with 20 bases between. Looked up from germline, CDR1 is MNHEY and CDR2 is SMNVEV (reference sequence). CDR3: CASSWSDPSQFYEQYF. The CDR3 coding sequence is TGTGCCAGCAGTTGGTCCGACCCTTCTCAATTTTACGAGCAGTACTTC.

This clonotype was observed many times. For the CDR3, the DNA is TGCGCCAGCAGCCCGACGACCCGGGACAGGGGGCTCTTGACTGAAGCTTTCTTT. It translates to CASSPTTRDRGLLTEAFF. The chain uses TRBV5-1 and TRBJ1-1; TRBD1 agrees at 12 bases. Germline CDR1 and CDR2: SGHRS and YFSETQ. The CDR3 is 18 amino acids. The V segment lost 4 bases and the J segment 5 bases; nucleotides outside the gene matches: 15.

Turning to this clonotype: This clone may be a read error of a much larger clone one base away. The rearrangement joins TRBV6-2 or TRBV6-3 to TRBJ2-3; D uncertain. Between the trimmed V and J ends, which lost 0 bases and 1 base, there was a span of 14 bases. In germline, CDR1 is MNHEY, CDR2 SVGEGT. The CDR3 runs 17 residues. The CDR3 nucleotides read TGTGCCAGCAGTTACTCGCCGAGGAATCGGCGCACAGATACGCAGTATTTT. It specifies CASSYSPRNRRTDTQYF.

This clonotype has a count of ten or more. The rearrangement joins TRBV29-1 to TRBJ2-5, with 12 positions matching TRBD2. There are 14 residues in the CDR3. The junction had 6 bases not matched to a gene; V was cut back by 5 bases and J by 5 bases. Germline V gene sequence: CDR1 SQVTM, CDR2 ANQGSEA. This CDR3 is CSVFGLAGWETQYF. DNA of the CDR3: TGCAGCGTTTTCGGACTAGCGGGATGGGAGACCCAGTACTTC.

Note on this clonotype: A junction boundary mismatches the germline segment, possibly from a read error. The chain links TRBV12-3 or TRBV12-4 to TRBJ2-7; possibly TRBD1 for D (6 bases). The CDR3 has 13 amino acids. CDR3 sequence reads: CASSSDSSDEQYF. CDR3 coding DNA: TGTGCCAGCAGTTCGGACAGCTCCGACGAGCAGTACTTC.

The V and J genes are TRBV21-1 and TRBJ2-3; whether TRBD1, the table's D call, matches the DNA was not checked. TRBV21-1 corresponds to a pseudogene. The CDR3 contains 18 residues. As DNA, the CDR3 is TGTGCCAGCAGCAAAGATTACGGGGGGCGAAATTGCACAGATACGCAGTATTTT. Its translation: CASSKDYGGRNCTDTQYF.